A single sample is the source of the 18 T cell receptor beta chains below, sequenced in a study of shared clonotypes between healthy human individuals. The protocol was immunoSEQ multiplex PCR, while the TCRdb copy is restricted to in-frame clones and leaves out a portion. This sample has 2 million to 2.5 million clones, with approximately 95% found just once. The sequencing sample was made of naive CD4+ T cells sorted from blood. Stated subset: CD45RA+ positively selected. The source is a man younger than 35 in good health.

The V call is TRBV10-1, the J call TRBJ1-1, with D possibly TRBD1 on 5 matching bases. The germline V gene encodes CDR1 WNHNN and CDR2 SYGVQD (reference sequence). The CDR3 has 15 residues. Trimming pared 5 bases from V and 2 bases from J, leaving 15 bases between. For the CDR3, the DNA is TGCGCCAGCAGTCCCGCCGGGCGGACAAACACTGAAGCTTTCTTT. As protein: CASSPAGRTNTEAFF.

The chain employs TRBV11-2 and TRBJ1-5; D not resolved. V lost 0 bases and J lost 5, with 5 bases in between. CDR1 and CDR2 from the germline V gene are SGHAT and FQNNGV. The CDR3 totals 13 residues. CDR3 DNA: TGTGCCAGCAGCTTAGAGGTGCATCAGCCCCAGCATTTT. As protein: CASSLEVHQPQHF.

A remark on this clone: Other DNA variants within this sample encode the same CDR3. V and J are TRBV5-1 and TRBJ2-1; D is perhaps TRBD1 (5 bases). This CDR3 spans 15 amino acids. Germline CDR1 reads SGHRS; CDR2 reads YFSETQ. V was clipped by 0 bases and J by 2 bases, with 9 bases between them. DNA of the CDR3: TGCGCCAGCAGCTTGGAAGGGGATACCTACAATGAGCAGTTCTTC. Amino acids: CASSLEGDTYNEQFF.

This clone came up once. The gene calls are TRBV5-1 and TRBJ2-5; D possibly corresponds to TRBD2 (6 bases). This CDR3 is built from 17 residues. Per germline, CDR1 SGHRS and CDR2 YFSETQ. V was pared by 0 bases and J by 3 bases, with 18 bases between. The CDR3 spells CASSLAGSGLGKETQYF. The CDR3 DNA reads TGCGCCAGCAGCTTGGCGGGATCGGGACTCGGGAAAGAGACCCAGTACTTC.

For this clone: The identical CDR3 is also encoded by other nucleotide sequences in the sample. The chain carries TRBV2 and TRBJ2-5; D uncertain. In germline, CDR1 is SNHLY, CDR2 FYNNEI. The CDR3 spans 12 residues. Trimming removed 4 bases at V and 4 bases at J, with 7 bases between. DNA for the CDR3: TGTGCCAGCAGTGGGGTGCGAGAGACCCAGTACTTC. Translation: CASSGVRETQYF.

This chain uses TRBV5-1 with TRBJ1-1, with D possibly TRBD1 on 5 matching bases. The CDR3 covers 14 residues. V was pared by 3 bases and J by 8 bases, with 17 bases between. From germline, CDR1 is SGHRS and CDR2 YFSETQ. This CDR3 is CASSSGTQRTEAFF. The CDR3 DNA reads TGCGCCAGCAGCTCCGGGACCCAAAGGACGGAAGCTTTCTTT.

This chain joins TRBV5-1 and TRBJ2-3; 9 bases line up with TRBD1. The CDR3 length is 14 residues. In germline, CDR1 is SGHRS, CDR2 YFSETQ. J was trimmed by 6 bases and V by 4 bases; bases with no gene match: 6. DNA for the CDR3: TGCGCCAGCAGCGTCGACAGGGGGGAGGATACGCAGTATTTT. Protein product: CASSVDRGEDTQYF.

This chain uses TRBV11-3 with TRBJ2-3; TRBD2 matches at 13 bases. CDR1 SGHNT and CDR2 YENEEA come from the germline V gene. The V and J ends lost 5 bases and 6 bases, in that order; junction bases with no gene match: 8. CDR3 length: 16 amino acids. CDR3 DNA sequence: TGTGCCAGCAGCCGGACTAGCGGGGGTTTCAGGGATACGCAGTATTTT. This encodes CASSRTSGGFRDTQYF.

The chain joins TRBV28 to TRBJ2-7; a possible D gene is TRBD1 (5 bases). Deletions cut 5 bases from V and 2 bases from J, with 16 bases between. Germline assignment: CDR1 MDHEN and CDR2 SYDVKM. The CDR3 loop spans 15 amino acids. This CDR3 reads CASSITTVTTYEQYF. CDR3 nucleotide sequence: TGTGCCAGCAGTATTACGACAGTAACAACCTACGAGCAGTACTTC.

V and J are TRBV5-1 and TRBJ2-1, with 12 bases identical to TRBD2. CDR3 length equals 16 residues. Germline values: CDR1 SGHRS, CDR2 YFSETQ. Trimming at V came to 4 bases and at J to 6 bases, leaving 8 bases not matched to a gene. This chain's CDR3 is CASSRTSGGPGNEQFF. DNA of the CDR3: TGCGCCAGCAGCAGAACTAGCGGGGGGCCGGGCAATGAGCAGTTCTTC.

As for this clone: Other nucleotide sequences from this sample produce the same CDR3. The chain employs TRBV19 and TRBJ1-6; 9 bases agree with TRBD1. Losses at the gene ends were 4 bases for V and 6 bases for J; bases not matched to a gene: 4. CDR1 LNHDA and CDR2 SQIVND come from the germline V gene (reference sequence). The CDR3 contains 15 residues. The CDR3 loop reads CASSTSGQGNSPLHF. In nucleotides, the CDR3 is TGTGCCAGTAGTACCTCGGGACAGGGTAATTCACCCCTCCACTTT.

The chain links TRBV7-9 to TRBJ2-7; 8 bases match TRBD1. CDR1 SEHNR and CDR2 FQNEAQ come from the germline V gene (reference sequence). This CDR3 has 15 amino acids. Trimming removed 5 bases from V and 5 bases from J; junction bases left unmatched: 11. The CDR3 sequence: CASSTTGQGGDEQYF. In DNA, the CDR3 is TGTGCCAGCAGCACTACCGGACAGGGAGGAGACGAGCAGTACTTC.

The J gene is TRBJ2-7, the V gene TRBV5-1, with 9 bases lining up with TRBD1. CDR3 size: 15 residues. The junction had 6 bases not matched to a gene; V was cut back by 0 bases and J by 5 bases. Germline CDR1 SGHRS, CDR2 YFSETQ. CDR3 sequence: CASSLDGTGFNEQYF. The CDR3 DNA follows: TGCGCCAGCAGCTTGGACGGGACAGGGTTTAACGAGCAGTACTTC.

J is TRBJ2-1 and V is TRBV10-3; TRBD1 aligns across 9 bases. The CDR3 has 12 residues. Germline assignment: CDR1 ENHRY and CDR2 SYGVKD. Trimming removed 10 bases from V and 6 bases from J; junction bases left unmatched: 4. The CDR3 region is CATDRGGNEQFF. In DNA form, the CDR3 reads TGTGCCACCGACAGGGGGGGCAATGAGCAGTTCTTC.

The chain joins TRBV4-1 to TRBJ2-2; 12 bases map to TRBD2. The CDR3 loop spans 15 amino acids. Unmatched junction bases numbered 3, after V lost 5 bases and J lost 5 bases. The V gene's germline CDR1 is MGHRA and CDR2 YSYEKL. CDR3 sequence (DNA): TGCGCCAGCAGCTGGGGACTAGCGGGTACCGGGGAGCTGTTTTTT. Its protein product is CASSWGLAGTGELFF.

V is TRBV19 and J is TRBJ1-6; 7 bases are a match to TRBD1. The CDR3 runs to 15 residues. Germline V gives CDR1 LNHDA, CDR2 SQIVND (reference sequence). V was clipped by 2 bases and J by 6 bases; unmatched bases: 4. CDR3 nucleotide sequence: TGTGCCAGTAGTATACAATCAGGGGGTAATTCACCCCTCCACTTT. It yields the protein CASSIQSGGNSPLHF.

The chain has TRBV30 and TRBJ2-7; 10 nucleotides match TRBD2. Per germline, CDR1 GTSNPN and CDR2 SVGIG (reference sequence). The CDR3 sequence is 16 residues long. The V segment lost 8 bases and the J segment 3 bases; nucleotides outside the gene matches: 16. The DNA for the CDR3 is TGTGCCACCCTTATGGGTGGGACTAGCGTCTTCTACGAGCAGTACTTC. It yields the protein CATLMGGTSVFYEQYF. Together with reference TRBV30 and TRBJ2-7, the CDR3 gives the full variable domain: SQTIHQWPATLVQPVGSPLSLECTVEGTSNPNLYWYRQAAGRGLQLLFYSVGIGQISSEVPQNLSASRPQDRQFILSSKKLLLSDSGFYLCATLMGGTSVFYEQYFGPGTRLTVT.

Written as DNA, the CDR3 is TGTGCCAGCGCCAGGGGCTACGAGCAGTACTTC. Protein sequence: CASARGYEQYF. This rearrangement joins TRBV7-2 to TRBJ2-7; D possibly corresponds to TRBD1 (6 bases). CDR1 SGHTA and CDR2 FQGNSA come from the germline V gene. The CDR3 consists of 11 residues. V lost 8 bases to trimming and J lost 3 bases, with 8 bases between them. Combining the CDR3 with reference TRBV7-2 and TRBJ2-7 gives the whole variable domain GAGVSQSPSNKVTEKGKDVELRCDPISGHTALYWYRQSLGQGLEFLIYFQGNSAPDKSGLPSDRFSAERTGGSVSTLTIQRTQQEDSAVYLCASARGYEQYFGPGTRLTVT.